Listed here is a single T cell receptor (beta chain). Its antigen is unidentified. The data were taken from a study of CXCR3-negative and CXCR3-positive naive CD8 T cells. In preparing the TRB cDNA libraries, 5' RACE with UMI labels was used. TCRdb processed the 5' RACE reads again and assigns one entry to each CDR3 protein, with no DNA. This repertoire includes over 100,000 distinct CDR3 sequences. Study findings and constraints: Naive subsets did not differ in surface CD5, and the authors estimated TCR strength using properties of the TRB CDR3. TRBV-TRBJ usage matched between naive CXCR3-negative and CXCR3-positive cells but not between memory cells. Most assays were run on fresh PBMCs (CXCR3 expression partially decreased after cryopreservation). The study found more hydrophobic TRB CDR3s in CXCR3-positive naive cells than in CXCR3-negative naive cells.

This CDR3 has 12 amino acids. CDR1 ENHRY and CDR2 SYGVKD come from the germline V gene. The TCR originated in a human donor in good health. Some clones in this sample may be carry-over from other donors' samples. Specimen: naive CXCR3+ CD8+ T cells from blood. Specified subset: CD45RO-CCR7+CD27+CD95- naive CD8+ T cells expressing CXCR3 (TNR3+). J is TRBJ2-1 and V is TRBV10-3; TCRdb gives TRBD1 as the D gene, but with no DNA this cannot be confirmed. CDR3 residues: CAIRGQGDEQFF.